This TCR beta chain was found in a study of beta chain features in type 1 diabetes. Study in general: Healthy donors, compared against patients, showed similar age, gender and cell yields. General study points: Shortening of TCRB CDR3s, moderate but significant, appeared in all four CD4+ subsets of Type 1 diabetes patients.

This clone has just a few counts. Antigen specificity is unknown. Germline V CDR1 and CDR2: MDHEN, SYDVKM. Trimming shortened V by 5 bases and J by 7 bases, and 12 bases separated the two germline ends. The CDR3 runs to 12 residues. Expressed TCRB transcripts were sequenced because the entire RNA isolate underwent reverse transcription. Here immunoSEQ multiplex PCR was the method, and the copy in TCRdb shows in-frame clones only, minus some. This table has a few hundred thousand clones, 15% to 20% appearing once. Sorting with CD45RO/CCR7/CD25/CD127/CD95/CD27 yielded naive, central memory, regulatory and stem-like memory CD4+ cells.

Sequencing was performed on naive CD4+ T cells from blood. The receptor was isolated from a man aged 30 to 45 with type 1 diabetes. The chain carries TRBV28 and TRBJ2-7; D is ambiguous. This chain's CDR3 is CASSPPDGEQYF. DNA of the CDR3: TGTGCCAGCAGTCCCCCAGACGGAGAGCAGTACTTC.